The 29 T cell receptor beta chains below all came from one sample that was sequenced in a study of blood T cell repertoires in COVID-19. Profiling relied on immunoSEQ multiplex PCR, and the TCRdb table lists in-frame clones only, not all of them. The sample has around 150,000 clones, approximately 80% seen once. The sample taken for sequencing was PBMCs or T cells enriched from blood (not recorded which). The receptors shown here come from a woman in her sixties who had recovered from COVID-19.

The chain has TRBV3-1 (or the pseudogene TRBV3-2) and TRBJ2-5, with 7 bases that match TRBD2. This CDR3 is 15 amino acids long. Trimming at V came to 6 bases and at J to 0 bases, leaving 7 bases not matched to a gene. Germline CDR1 LGHDT, CDR2 YNNKEL (reference sequence). CDR3 nucleotide sequence: TGTGCCAGCAGTTTTGGGGGGGTAGACCAAGAGACCCAGTACTTC. This codes for CASSFGGVDQETQYF.

This chain joins TRBV9 and TRBJ2-1; the match to TRBD1 covers 9 bases. CDR3 length: 14 residues. J lost 3 bases, V lost 7 bases, and 5 bases had no gene match. Germline V gives CDR1 SGDLS, CDR2 YYNGEE. The CDR3 spells CASAGQGIYNEQFF. The DNA of the CDR3 is TGTGCCAGCGCGGGACAGGGAATCTACAATGAGCAGTTCTTC. Full variable domain (rest looked up from reference TRBV9 and TRBJ2-1): DSGVTQTPKHLITATGQRVTLRCSPRSGDLSVYWYQQSLDQGLQFLIQYYNGEERAKGNILERFSAQQFPDLHSELNLSSLELGDSALYFCASAGQGIYNEQFFGPGTRLTVL.

The V gene is TRBV4-1, the J gene TRBJ1-4; 7 bases are a match to TRBD1. This CDR3 is 15 amino acids long. V lost 1 base, J lost 8 bases, and 7 bases stayed unmatched. In germline, CDR1 is MGHRA, CDR2 YSYEKL. CDR3 sequence (DNA): TGCGCCAGCAGCCAAGTCGGGACAGCGGAAGAAAAACTGTTTTTT. Translation: CASSQVGTAEEKLFF.

V is TRBV11-1 and J is TRBJ2-1, with 7 bases matching TRBD2. The V and J ends lost 2 bases and 6 bases, in that order; junction bases with no gene match: 7. This CDR3 has 15 residues. Per germline, CDR1 SGHAT and CDR2 FQDESV (reference sequence). CDR3 protein: CASSLFRGVSNEQFF. The CDR3 region has the DNA TGTGCCAGCAGCTTATTCCGGGGGGTTAGCAATGAGCAGTTCTTC. Looking up the rest from reference TRBV11-1 and TRBJ2-1 gives the full variable domain: EAEVAQSPRYKITEKSQAVAFWCDPISGHATLYWYRQILGQGPELLVQFQDESVVDDSQLPKDRFSAERLKGVDSTLKIQPAELGDSAMYLCASSLFRGVSNEQFFGPGTRLTVL.

V and J are TRBV20-1 and TRBJ2-3; D is ambiguous. V dropped 5 bases and J dropped 5 bases, with 8 bases sitting between them. Germline V gene lookup returns CDR1 DFQATT and CDR2 SNEGSKA (reference sequence). This CDR3 is 11 amino acids long. The CDR3 reads CSAENGDTQYF. CDR3 nucleotide sequence: TGCAGTGCTGAGAACGGAGATACGCAGTATTTT.

The CDR3 spells CASSSTSGVGEQYF. CDR3 DNA: TGTGCCAGCAGTTCTACTAGCGGGGTGGGGGAGCAGTACTTC. This sequence joins TRBV28 and TRBJ2-7, with 10 bases lining up with TRBD2. Germline CDR1 reads MDHEN; CDR2 reads SYDVKM. Germline trimming cut 4 bases from V and 7 bases from J; bases unmatched to any gene: 7. This CDR3 contains 14 residues.

The rearrangement uses TRBV7-9 and TRBJ2-7, with D hard to call. The CDR3 contains 11 residues. V was shortened by 4 bases and J by 3 bases, with 4 bases between the two germline ends. Per the germline V gene, CDR1 is SEHNR and CDR2 is FQNEAQ (reference sequence). As DNA, the CDR3 is TGTGCCAGCAGCTCCTTCTACGAGCAGTACTTC. It yields the protein CASSSFYEQYF.

This clone was picked up a small number of times. The gene calls are TRBV27 and TRBJ2-1, with 7 bases matching TRBD1. V shed 4 bases and J 8 bases; nucleotides not matched to a gene: 11. The CDR3 totals 15 residues. Germline lookup yields CDR1 MNHEY and CDR2 SMNVEV (reference sequence). In DNA form, the CDR3 reads TGTGCCAGCAGTTCAGGGTCGGGGACAGTGCATGAGCAGTTCTTC. Translating gives CASSSGSGTVHEQFF.

The chain uses TRBV4-2 and TRBJ2-1, with TRBD1 matching 10 bases. This CDR3 has 17 amino acids. Germline V gene lookup returns CDR1 LGHNA and CDR2 YNFKEQ. V lost 0 bases to trimming and J lost 8 bases; unmatched junction nucleotides: 10. The CDR3 reads CASSQEVAGTGVDEQFF. CDR3 nucleotides: TGTGCCAGCAGCCAAGAAGTGGCCGGGACAGGGGTTGATGAGCAGTTCTTC.

The V gene is TRBV6-2 or TRBV6-3, the J gene TRBJ2-7; D may be TRBD1 (6 bases). V lost 2 bases to trimming and J lost 2 bases, with 13 bases between them. Looked up from germline, CDR1 is MNHEY and CDR2 is SVGEGT. The CDR3 is made up of 15 amino acids. The CDR3, as DNA: TGTGCCAGCAGTTACCCAAACCAGGGGACCTACGAGCAGTACTTC. This translates into CASSYPNQGTYEQYF.

This chain links TRBV28 with TRBJ2-2, with D maybe TRBD1 (5 bases). CDR1 and CDR2 from the germline V gene are MDHEN and SYDVKM. CDR3 length equals 16 residues. Deletions cut 3 bases from V and 1 base from J, with 12 bases between. In DNA form, the CDR3 reads TGTGCCAGCAGTTTTTGGCAGGGAATGAACACCGGGGAGCTGTTTTTT. This encodes CASSFWQGMNTGELFF.

The rearrangement links TRBV18 to TRBJ2-1; D not resolved. V was shortened by 2 bases and J by 4 bases, with 6 bases between the two germline ends. Germline V CDR1 and CDR2: KGHSH, LQKENI. This CDR3 spans 13 amino acids. The CDR3 here is CASSPNNYNEQFF. The CDR3 coding sequence is TGTGCCAGCTCACCAAACAATTACAATGAGCAGTTCTTC.

V usage is TRBV29-1 and J usage is TRBJ2-1; 9 positions match TRBD1. Germline loops: CDR1 SQVTM, CDR2 ANQGSEA. This CDR3 region has 13 residues. J gave up 6 bases and V 7 bases, and 7 bases lay outside the gene matches. The CDR3 DNA sequence: TGCAGCGGGACAGGGGACTTCATCAATGAGCAGTTCTTC. Amino acid sequence: CSGTGDFINEQFF.

This chain links TRBV24-1 with TRBJ1-5; TRBD1 matches 12 bases. With V trimmed by 4 bases and J by 4 bases, 13 bases remained unmatched. There are 19 residues in the CDR3. Germline values: CDR1 KGHDR, CDR2 SFDVKD. In DNA, the CDR3 is TGTGCCACCAGTGAATCCGGGACAGGGGGCCCAACTATTAATCAGCCCCAGCATTTT. It translates to CATSESGTGGPTINQPQHF.

The count of this clone is one. CDR3: CASKGGGSGGDTQYF. In DNA form, the CDR3 reads TGTGCCAGTAAAGGAGGGGGTTCGGGGGGAGATACGCAGTATTTT. The rearrangement joins TRBV19 to TRBJ2-3; tentatively, D is TRBD2 (7 bases). The V gene's germline CDR1 is LNHDA and CDR2 SQIVND (reference sequence). The CDR3 sequence is 15 residues long. The germline V and J ends were trimmed by 7 bases and 5 bases, with 19 bases remaining between them.

The chain recombines TRBV6-5 with TRBJ2-3, with 11 bases matching TRBD1. There are 14 residues in the CDR3. Germline CDR1 MNHEY, CDR2 SVGAGI. V was clipped by 6 bases and J by 3 bases; unmatched bases: 2. The CDR3 region has the DNA TGTGCCAGCAGATGGGACAGGGGGACAGATACGCAGTATTTT. Protein product: CASRWDRGTDTQYF.

The CDR3 region is CASSPSRNQPQHF. DNA for the CDR3: TGTGCCAGCAGCCCTTCCCGCAATCAGCCCCAGCATTTT. The chain carries TRBV7-3 and TRBJ1-5, with no clear D. Germline assignment: CDR1 SGHTA and CDR2 FQGTGA. CDR3 length equals 13 residues. The V and J ends lost 5 bases and 2 bases respectively, with 7 bases between them.

The rearrangement links TRBV27 to TRBJ2-7; TRBD1 is a possible D gene (7 bases). Germline CDR1 reads MNHEY; CDR2 reads SMNVEV (reference sequence). The CDR3 spans 14 residues. V lost 8 bases, J lost 0 bases, and 14 bases lay in between. CDR3 in amino acids: CASRRAGGSYEQYF. CDR3 DNA sequence: TGTGCCAGCCGGAGGGCAGGGGGCTCCTACGAGCAGTACTTC.

The chain has TRBV10-1 and TRBJ2-1; 7 bases map to TRBD1. Germline values: CDR1 WNHNN, CDR2 SYGVQD (reference sequence). Trimming took 4 bases from V and 8 from J; bases not matched to a gene: 5. The CDR3 extends over 13 amino acids. The CDR3 reads CASSGQGRDEQFF. The CDR3 region has the DNA TGCGCCAGCAGTGGACAGGGAAGGGATGAGCAGTTCTTC.

This chain connects TRBV3-1 (or the pseudogene TRBV3-2) to TRBJ2-3; D not resolved. The germline V gene encodes CDR1 LGHDT and CDR2 YNNKEL (reference sequence). The CDR3 is 13 residues long. Trimming stripped 4 bases from V and 1 base from J, with 6 bases between. As DNA, the CDR3 is TGTGCCAGCAGCCTGTTAGGCACAGATACGCAGTATTTT. Its protein product is CASSLLGTDTQYF.

The V call is TRBV6-5, the J call TRBJ2-2; 8 bases fit TRBD1. Germline-derived CDR1 and CDR2 are MNHEY and SVGAGI. This CDR3 spans 15 amino acids. V lost 5 bases to trimming and J lost 5 bases; unmatched junction nucleotides: 7. The CDR3 is CASSHDRGRTGELFF. The CDR3 nucleotides read TGTGCCAGCAGTCATGACAGGGGCCGGACCGGGGAGCTGTTTTTT.

V usage is TRBV7-9 and J usage is TRBJ2-1; D might be TRBD2 (5 bases). The V and J ends lost 5 bases and 9 bases respectively, with 14 bases between them. This CDR3 is built from 13 residues. The germline CDR1 and CDR2 sequences are SEHNR and FQNEAQ (reference sequence). The CDR3 DNA follows: TGTGCCAGCAGCACATTCGGACTGACTGAGCAGTTCTTC. Translated: CASSTFGLTEQFF.

The CDR3 DNA reads as TGTGCCAGCAGCCGACCGGCGGGATCGGGAGATACGCAGTATTTT. Translating gives CASSRPAGSGDTQYF. The chain is built from TRBV7-9 and TRBJ2-3, with D tentatively TRBD2 (6 bases). Trimming removed 5 bases at V and 5 bases at J, with 17 bases between. CDR1 and CDR2 from the germline V gene are SEHNR and FQNEAQ (reference sequence). The CDR3 extends over 15 amino acids.

This clone was picked up a small number of times. The chain carries TRBV5-1 and TRBJ1-4, with 8 nucleotides matching TRBD1. Germline loops: CDR1 SGHRS, CDR2 YFSETQ. The CDR3 sequence is 15 residues long. Trimming cost V 2 bases and J 7 bases; bases outside gene matches: 7. This CDR3 is CASSFTGGDGEKLFF. CDR3 sequence (DNA): TGCGCCAGCAGCTTTACAGGGGGAGACGGTGAAAAACTGTTTTTT.

V gene TRBV4-1 combines with J gene TRBJ2-1; 13 bases line up with TRBD2. The CDR3 totals 17 residues. From germline, CDR1 is MGHRA and CDR2 YSYEKL. J lost 0 bases, V lost 4 bases, and 3 bases had no gene match. The CDR3 DNA is TGCGCCAGCAGCCGGACTAGCGGGGGCCCCTCCTACAATGAGCAGTTCTTC. Its protein is CASSRTSGGPSYNEQFF.

The rearrangement links TRBV18 to TRBJ1-4; D not resolved. With 1 base removed from V and 5 bases from J, the gap between germline ends came to 8 bases. The CDR3 consists of 14 residues. In germline, CDR1 is KGHSH, CDR2 LQKENI. CDR3 sequence (DNA): TGTGCCAGCTCACCACAGTCAGGAAATGAAAAACTGTTTTTT. This codes for CASSPQSGNEKLFF.

V usage is TRBV6-1 and J usage is TRBJ2-1, with D possibly being TRBD1 (5 bases). This CDR3 is built from 15 residues. Trimming removed 2 bases from V and 9 bases from J, with 17 bases in between. CDR1 MNHNS and CDR2 SASEGT come from the germline V gene. The CDR3 loop reads CASSELGRGWSEQFF. CDR3 nucleotide sequence: TGTGCCAGCAGTGAACTGGGTAGGGGATGGAGTGAGCAGTTCTTC.

This clone was recorded a few times. CDR3 in amino acids: CASSEGTAGAGELFF. The CDR3 nucleotides read TGTGCCAGCAGTGAGGGGACGGCGGGGGCCGGGGAGCTGTTTTTT. The rearrangement joins TRBV2 to TRBJ2-2, with 7 bases lining up with TRBD2. The junction had 7 bases not matched to a gene; V was cut back by 3 bases and J by 6 bases. Looked up from germline, CDR1 is SNHLY and CDR2 is FYNNEI. The CDR3 is 15 residues long.

The rearrangement joins TRBV7-6 to TRBJ1-4, with TRBD1 as a possible D gene (5 bases). V lost 5 bases to trimming and J lost 7 bases, with 20 bases between them. This CDR3 has 16 amino acids. CDR1 SGHVS and CDR2 FNYEAQ come from the germline V gene. This CDR3 reads CASSPGLGRATEKLFF. The CDR3 DNA reads TGTGCCAGCAGCCCAGGTTTAGGCAGGGCCACTGAAAAACTGTTTTTT.